Below, 12 T cell receptor beta chains from the same sample are listed, as sequenced in a study of T-cell memory formation after mild COVID-19. MiXCR, applied by TCRdb to the 5' RACE reads, yields one record per CDR3 protein. There are 350,000 to 450,000 distinct CDR3 sequences in the sample; 14% occur only once, and about 20% lies in the top ten. The specimen was PBMCs or a T cell subset sorted from them (not recorded which). These receptors were obtained from a man in his late teens or twenties who had mild COVID-19 (a few samples of this study predate the infection). Cell type and time point are not known.

The V call is TRBV7-3, the J call TRBJ1-1, with a weak D call TRBD1 (6 bases). The CDR3 is made up of 17 amino acids. V dropped 4 bases and J dropped 1 base, with 19 bases sitting between them. The germline gives CDR1 SGHTA, CDR2 FQGTGA. This chain's CDR3 is CASSSHPGASGNTEAFF. The DNA for the CDR3 is TGTGCCAGCAGCTCCCACCCGGGGGCCTCTGGGAACACTGAAGCTTTCTTT.

The V call is TRBV5-1, the J call TRBJ1-5, with D possibly matching TRBD1 (6 bases). CDR1 is SGHRS, CDR2 YFSETQ, per germline. The CDR3 has 16 amino acids. With 0 bases removed from V and 3 bases from J, the gap between germline ends came to 13 bases. CDR3 in amino acids: CASSLAGGPSNQPQHF. For the CDR3, the DNA is TGCGCCAGCAGCTTGGCCGGGGGCCCCTCCAATCAGCCCCAGCATTTT. The variable domain in full, with the rest retrieved from reference TRBV5-1 and TRBJ1-5, is KAGVTQTPRYLIKTRGQQVTLSCSPISGHRSVSWYQQTPGQGLQFLFEYFSETQRNKGNFPGRFSGRQFSNSRSEMNVSTLELGDSALYLCASSLAGGPSNQPQHFGDGTRLSIL.

This clonotype occurred a few times. The J gene is TRBJ2-7, the V gene TRBV4-1, with 8 bases aligning to TRBD2. This CDR3 spans 13 amino acids. From germline, CDR1 is MGHRA and CDR2 YSYEKL. The V segment lost 6 bases and the J segment 4 bases; nucleotides outside the gene matches: 5. CDR3 amino acids: CASRRGGTYEQYF. The CDR3 nucleotides read TGCGCCAGCAGACGCGGGGGGACTTACGAGCAGTACTTC.

This clonotype has more than one count but fewer than ten. The chain employs TRBV7-9 and TRBJ1-4; 9 bases agree with TRBD1. The junction had 5 bases not matched to a gene; V was cut back by 5 bases and J by 7 bases. Germline V CDR1 and CDR2: SEHNR, FQNEAQ (reference sequence). This CDR3 comprises 14 residues. In nucleotides, the CDR3 is TGTGCCAGCAGCCTGCCGGGACAGGGTGAAAAACTGTTTTTT. This codes for CASSLPGQGEKLFF.

The chain combines TRBV7-2 with TRBJ2-7; D tentatively fits TRBD1 or TRBD2 (5 bases each). The germline CDR1 and CDR2 sequences are SGHTA and FQGNSA. The CDR3 length is 14 residues. V lost 1 base, J lost 2 bases, and 9 bases lay in between. The CDR3 DNA follows: TGTGCCAGCAGCTTAGATGGGGGAGCCTACGAGCAGTACTTC. Amino acids: CASSLDGGAYEQYF. Filled out from reference TRBV7-2 and TRBJ2-7, the complete variable domain reads GAGVSQSPSNKVTEKGKDVELRCDPISGHTALYWYRQSLGQGLEFLIYFQGNSAPDKSGLPSDRFSAERTGGSVSTLTIQRTQQEDSAVYLCASSLDGGAYEQYFGPGTRLTVT.

The J gene is TRBJ1-1, the V gene TRBV20-1; the D is unclear. This CDR3 region has 11 residues. Germline assignment: CDR1 DFQATT and CDR2 SNEGSKA (reference sequence). The V end was cut by 3 bases, the J end by 10 bases, with 12 bases between. For the CDR3, the DNA is TGCAGTGCTAGGGCATCCCTGGGAGCTTTCTTT. Amino acid sequence: CSARASLGAFF.

The chain recombines TRBV5-1 with TRBJ1-2, with 9 bases that match TRBD1. Trimming cost V 3 bases and J 8 bases; bases outside gene matches: 8. CDR3 length: 14 amino acids. The germline CDR1 and CDR2 sequences are SGHRS and YFSETQ. The CDR3 spells CASSWDRVEAGYTF. CDR3 nucleotides: TGCGCCAGCAGCTGGGACAGGGTGGAGGCCGGCTACACCTTC.

The CDR3 sequence: CSAPGGTDTQYF. As DNA, the CDR3 is TGCAGCGCCCCCGGGGGCACAGATACGCAGTATTTT. The chain uses TRBV29-1 and TRBJ2-3; TRBD2 is a possible D gene (5 bases). Germline values: CDR1 SQVTM, CDR2 ANQGSEA. Trimming pared 7 bases from V and 1 base from J, leaving 9 bases between. This CDR3 contains 12 residues.

In this sample, this clonotype turned up a few times. This rearrangement joins TRBV7-9 to TRBJ1-3, with a weak D call TRBD1 (5 bases). The ends were cut back, 4 bases at V and 0 bases at J, with 16 bases in the middle. The CDR3 totals 17 residues. Germline CDR1 is SEHNR and CDR2 is FQNEAQ (reference sequence). This CDR3 reads CASSSQRGTSSGNTIYF. DNA of the CDR3: TGTGCCAGCAGCTCCCAGAGGGGCACCAGCTCTGGAAACACCATATATTTT.

The J gene is TRBJ2-1, the V gene TRBV4-2; D remains unclear. Germline CDR1 LGHNA, CDR2 YNFKEQ. The CDR3 has 15 residues. V shed 1 base and J shed 6 bases, with 13 bases lying between them. The DNA for the CDR3 is TGTGCCAGCAGCCAAGGTATAGAACTCCTCAATGAGCAGTTCTTC. Translating it yields CASSQGIELLNEQFF.

A few counts support this clonotype. The chain links TRBV9 to TRBJ1-2; D might be TRBD1 (6 bases). The V end lost 0 bases, the J end lost 4 bases, and 13 bases lay between the germline ends. The CDR3 has 15 amino acids. The germline CDR1 and CDR2 sequences are SGDLS and YYNGEE. CDR3: CASSVAGGPRYGYTF. The CDR3 DNA reads as TGTGCCAGCAGCGTAGCGGGGGGCCCCCGCTATGGCTACACCTTC. Full variable domain (rest looked up from reference TRBV9 and TRBJ1-2): DSGVTQTPKHLITATGQRVTLRCSPRSGDLSVYWYQQSLDQGLQFLIQYYNGEERAKGNILERFSAQQFPDLHSELNLSSLELGDSALYFCASSVAGGPRYGYTFGSGTRLTVV.

For the CDR3, the DNA is TGTGCCAGCAGTTACTATCGGGGGCCGAACACTGAAGCTTTCTTT. Translation gives CASSYYRGPNTEAFF. The J gene is TRBJ1-1, the V gene TRBV6-2 or TRBV6-3, with D perhaps TRBD1 (6 bases). Trimming removed 1 base from V and 1 base from J, with 10 bases in between. Germline V gene data show CDR1 as MNHEY and CDR2 as SVGEGT. There are 15 residues in the CDR3.